The clone carrying this T cell receptor beta chain has only a few counts. Molecular barcoding with unique molecular identifiers was used for the TCRbeta library. From the PCR reads, TCRdb called clonotypes with MiXCR, one entry per CDR3 protein. The table has some 390,000 distinct CDR3 sequences, roughly 22% seen once. The length of the CDR3 is 13 residues. V lost 1 base and J 4 bases, leaving 10 bases between the germline ends. The germline gives CDR1 DFQATT, CDR2 SNEGSKA (reference sequence). The data are from a study of T-cell reconstitution after alpha-beta-depleted transplantation in children. The receptor's source is a human donor who donated a stem cell graft to a child with acute myeloid leukemia. This specimen was PBMCs from the stem cell graft donor, taken from the stem cell graft. The V and J genes are TRBV20-1 and TRBJ2-5, with a tentative D call TRBD1 (5 bases). CDR3 residues: CSARVRGTETQYF. The CDR3 DNA reads as TGCAGTGCTAGAGTAAGGGGAACAGAGACCCAGTACTTC.